The 9 T cell receptor beta chains reported below all come from one sample, sequenced in a study of CD8+CD57+ T cells in acquired aplastic anemia. Genomic DNA constituted the template upon which TCR beta VDJ and CDR3 profiling was performed. TCRdb redid the calling of the reads with MiXCR, one entry per CDR3 protein. Of over 150,000 distinct CDR3 sequences listed, approximately 50% are singletons. Material for sequencing was sorted CD4+, CD8+, or CD8+CD57+ T cells (not recorded which) from PBMCs. These receptors all stem from a human donor in good health, serving as a control.

This chain joins TRBV7-9 and TRBJ2-7; D gene uncertain. Trimming removed 9 bases from V and 0 bases from J, with 12 bases in between. CDR3 size: 13 residues. Germline lookup yields CDR1 SEHNR and CDR2 FQNEAQ (reference sequence). CDR3 loop: CASLHQSSYEQYF. As DNA, the CDR3 is TGTGCCAGTTTACATCAGAGCTCCTACGAGCAGTACTTC.

Points on this clonotype: It is likely a read error, because the conserved phenylalanine at the end of the CDR3 is missing. This chain connects TRBV7-3 to TRBJ1-1, with D possibly being TRBD1 (5 bases). Germline loops: CDR1 SGHTA, CDR2 FQGTGA. The CDR3 covers 15 residues. Trimming left V 2 bases short and J 1 base short, with 11 bases between. The CDR3 bases are TGTGCCAGCAGCTTATCTTCAGGGTCGAACACTGAAGCTTTCCTT. Protein sequence: CASSLSSGSNTEAFL.

In the case of this clonotype: A much larger clone differs from this one at a single base, so this may be a read error. The CDR3 here is CASSLASNNSPLHF. The CDR3 DNA reads as TGTGCCAGCAGCTTAGCTTCGAATAATTCACCCCTCCACTTT. The rearrangement uses TRBV7-9 and TRBJ1-6; no reliable D call. Trimming took off 0 bases at V and 5 bases at J, with 5 bases between the two ends. This CDR3 region has 14 residues. Germline assignment: CDR1 SEHNR and CDR2 FQNEAQ (reference sequence).

Remarks on this clonotype: This may be a read error, as it is one base from a much larger clone. The CDR3 spells CASRDVGPWSSYELYF. CDR3 in DNA: TGTGCCAGCAGGGACGTCGGACCGTGGAGCTCCTACGAGCTGTACTTC. The J gene is TRBJ2-7, the V gene TRBV15; D could derive from TRBD1 or TRBD2 (5 bases each). CDR1 is LNHNV and CDR2 is YYDKDF in the germline V gene (reference sequence). This CDR3 is built from 16 residues.

This clonotype was recorded once. The chain combines TRBV7-3 with TRBJ2-5, with D possibly matching TRBD2 (5 bases). Per germline, CDR1 SGHTA and CDR2 FQGTGA. The CDR3 is 16 amino acids. V was pared by 5 bases and J by 4 bases, with 20 bases between. The CDR3 DNA reads TGTGCCAGCAGCCGCAACGGCGGGCGAGTCCGAGAGACCCAGTACTTC. It is translated as CASSRNGGRVRETQYF.

This clonotype was counted many times. The V call is TRBV12-3 or TRBV12-4, the J call TRBJ1-5; possible D gene TRBD1, 5 bases. V gave up 3 bases and J gave up 0 bases, with 9 bases separating them. The CDR3 consists of 15 residues. The CDR3 loop reads CASSLNRLSNQPQHF. CDR3 in DNA: TGTGCCAGCAGTTTGAACAGGCTTAGCAATCAGCCCCAGCATTTT.

This clonotype came up many times. CDR3 residues: CASSPKTGYQETQYF. For the CDR3, the DNA is TGTGCCAGCAGCCCAAAGACAGGGTACCAAGAGACCCAGTACTTC. This chain joins TRBV11-2 and TRBJ2-5; TRBD1 matches 7 bases. J was trimmed by 0 bases and V by 5 bases; bases with no gene match: 6. CDR3 length equals 15 residues. Per germline, CDR1 SGHAT and CDR2 FQNNGV.

The V call is TRBV7-9, the J call TRBJ2-7; 10 bases fit TRBD1. CDR1 SEHNR and CDR2 FQNEAQ come from the germline V gene (reference sequence). CDR3 size: 14 residues. The trim removed 5 bases at V and 7 bases at J, leaving 8 bases unmatched. As DNA, the CDR3 is TGTGCCAGCAGCCCGGGACAGGGGAATGGAGAGCAGTACTTC. Protein: CASSPGQGNGEQYF. Full variable domain (rest looked up from reference TRBV7-9 and TRBJ2-7): DTGVSQNPRHKITKRGQNVTFRCDPISEHNRLYWYRQTLGQGPEFLTYFQNEAQLEKSRLLSDRFSAERPKGSFSTLEIQRTEQGDSAMYLCASSPGQGNGEQYFGPGTRLTVT.

The chain couples TRBV5-1 to TRBJ1-3; 9 nucleotides match TRBD1. Germline-derived CDR1 and CDR2 are SGHRS and YFSETQ. The CDR3 totals 14 residues. Trimming at V came to 4 bases and at J to 2 bases, leaving 1 base not matched to a gene. CDR3: CASSGTGTGNTIYF. CDR3 nucleotides: TGCGCCAGCAGCGGGACAGGGACTGGAAACACCATATATTTT.